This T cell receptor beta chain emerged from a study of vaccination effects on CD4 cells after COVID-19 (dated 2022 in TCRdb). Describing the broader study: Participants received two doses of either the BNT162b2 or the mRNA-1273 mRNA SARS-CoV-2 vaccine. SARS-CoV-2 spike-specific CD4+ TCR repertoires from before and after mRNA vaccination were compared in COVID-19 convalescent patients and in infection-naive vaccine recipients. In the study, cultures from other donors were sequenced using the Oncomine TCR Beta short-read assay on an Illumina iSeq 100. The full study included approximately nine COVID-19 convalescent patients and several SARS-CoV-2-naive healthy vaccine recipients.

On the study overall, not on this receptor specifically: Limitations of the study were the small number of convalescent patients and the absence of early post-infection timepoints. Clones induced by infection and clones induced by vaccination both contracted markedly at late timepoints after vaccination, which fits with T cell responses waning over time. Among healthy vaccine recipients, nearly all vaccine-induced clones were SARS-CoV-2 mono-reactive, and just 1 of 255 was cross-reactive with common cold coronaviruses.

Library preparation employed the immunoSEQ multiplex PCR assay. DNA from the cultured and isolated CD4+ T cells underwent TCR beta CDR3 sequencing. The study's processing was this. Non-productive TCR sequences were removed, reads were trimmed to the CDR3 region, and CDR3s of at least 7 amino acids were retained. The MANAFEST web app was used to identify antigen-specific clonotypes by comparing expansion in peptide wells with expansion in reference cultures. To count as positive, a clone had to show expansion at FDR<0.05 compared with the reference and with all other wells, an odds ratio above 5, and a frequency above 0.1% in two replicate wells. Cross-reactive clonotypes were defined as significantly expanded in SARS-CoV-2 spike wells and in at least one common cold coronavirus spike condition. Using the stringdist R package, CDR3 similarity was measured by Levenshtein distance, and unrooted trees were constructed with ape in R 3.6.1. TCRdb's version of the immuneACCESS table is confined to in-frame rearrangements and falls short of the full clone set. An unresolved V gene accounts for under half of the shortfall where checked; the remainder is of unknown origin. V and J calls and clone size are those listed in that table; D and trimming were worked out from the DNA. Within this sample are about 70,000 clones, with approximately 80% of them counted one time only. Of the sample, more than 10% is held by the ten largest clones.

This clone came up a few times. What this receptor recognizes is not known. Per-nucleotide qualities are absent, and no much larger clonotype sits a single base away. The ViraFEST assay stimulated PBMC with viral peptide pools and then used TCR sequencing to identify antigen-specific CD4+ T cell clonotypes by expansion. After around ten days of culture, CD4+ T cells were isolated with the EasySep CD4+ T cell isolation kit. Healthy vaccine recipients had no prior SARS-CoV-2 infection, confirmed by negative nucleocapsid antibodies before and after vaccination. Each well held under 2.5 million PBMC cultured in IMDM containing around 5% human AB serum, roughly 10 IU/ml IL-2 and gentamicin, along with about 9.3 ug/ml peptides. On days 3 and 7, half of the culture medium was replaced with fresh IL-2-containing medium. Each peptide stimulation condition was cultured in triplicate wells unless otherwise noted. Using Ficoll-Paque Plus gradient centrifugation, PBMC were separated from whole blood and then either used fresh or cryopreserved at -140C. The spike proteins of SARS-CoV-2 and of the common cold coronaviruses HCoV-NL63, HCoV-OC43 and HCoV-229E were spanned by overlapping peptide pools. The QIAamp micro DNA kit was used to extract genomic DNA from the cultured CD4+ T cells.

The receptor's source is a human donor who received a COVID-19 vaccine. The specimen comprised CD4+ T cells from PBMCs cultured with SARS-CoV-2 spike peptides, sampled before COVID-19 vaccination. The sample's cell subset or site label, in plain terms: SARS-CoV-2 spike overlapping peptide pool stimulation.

The CDR3 region has the sequence CSASSGLTGELFF. The nucleotide sequence is TGCAGTGCTAGTTCCGGACTCACCGGGGAGCTGTTTTTT. The chain uses TRBV20-1 and TRBJ2-2; TRBD2 is a possible D gene, resting on 5 matching bases. For CDR1 and CDR2, the germline V gene (reference sequence) lists DFQATT and SNEGSKA. At the junction V is shortened by 3 bases and J by 4 bases, with 9 bases in between. From cysteine to phenylalanine, the CDR3 is 13 amino acids long. Only CDR3 DNA is held: 39 bases, read in frame from base 1.